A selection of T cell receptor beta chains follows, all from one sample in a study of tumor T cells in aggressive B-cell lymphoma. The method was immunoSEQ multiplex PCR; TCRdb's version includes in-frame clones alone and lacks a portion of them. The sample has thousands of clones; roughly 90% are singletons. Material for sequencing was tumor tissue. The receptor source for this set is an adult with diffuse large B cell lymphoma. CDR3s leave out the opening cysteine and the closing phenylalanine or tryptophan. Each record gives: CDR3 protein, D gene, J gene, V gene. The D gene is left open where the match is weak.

ASSQERLSLGTITDTQY | NA | TRBJ2-3 | TRBV4-1
AWSQQLAGVYNEQF | TRBD2 | TRBJ2-1 | TRBV30
ASSVFTDTQY | NA | TRBJ2-3 | TRBV9
ASRGGAAYSPEQY | NA | TRBJ2-7 | TRBV7-2
ASSPRGINEKLF | NA | TRBJ1-4 | TRBV5-1
SVSGQPNTEAF | NA | TRBJ1-1 | TRBV29-1
ASSAAPDRVSQF | TRBD1 | TRBJ2-1 | TRBV11-1
ASSRGQGDEAF | TRBD1 | TRBJ1-1 | TRBV7-2
ASSVYPGQGNEQY | TRBD1 | TRBJ2-7 | TRBV19
ASSWRPGGVFDEQF | TRBD2 | TRBJ2-1 | TRBV27
ASSLLQGGGYT | NA | TRBJ1-2 | TRBV7-3
ASSLSGVFLNEQF | NA | TRBJ2-1 | TRBV5-4
ASSLSAGGEGYT | NA | TRBJ1-2 | TRBV27
AITPRANTEAF | NA | TRBJ1-1 | TRBV30
ASSQGPRSEPQH | NA | TRBJ1-5 | TRBV4-1
ASILRTGYNEQF | TRBD1 | TRBJ2-1 | TRBV7-9
ASSAQGINQPQH | NA | TRBJ1-5 | TRBV6-1
ASSSSGGSYEQY | TRBD2 | TRBJ2-7 | TRBV27
ASSSGTIGEKLF | NA | TRBJ1-4 | TRBV11-2
ASSSVPGQGQETQY | TRBD1 | TRBJ2-5 | TRBV28
ASSLDPQASDTQY | NA | TRBJ2-3 | TRBV7-3
ASSVVAGGTDTQY | TRBD2 | TRBJ2-3 | TRBV9